This is a list of T cell receptor beta chains from one sample in a study of T cell changes during pregnancy in multiple sclerosis. The repertoire was sequenced with immunoSEQ multiplex PCR; TCRdb's copy has only in-frame clones and lacks some. The data contain some 9,100 clones, under 85% of them singletons. The source material was CD8+ T cells from peripheral blood mononuclear cells, sampled in the third trimester of pregnancy. The receptors come from a female donor in good health, enrolled as a control in a pregnancy study. The CDR3 runs from the conserved cysteine through the conserved F or W. A D gene is named only where the DNA matches it firmly. Rows give clone size only sometimes, using once, few, many, or a class for an expanded clone.

CDR3 length: 15
V gene: TRBV6-5
J gene: TRBJ2-3
clone size: few
D gene: NA
CDR3 protein: CASSSTLGGADTQYF
CDR3 DNA: TGTGCCAGCAGTTCAACTCTTGGGGGGGCGGATACGCAGTATTTT

CDR3 length: 16
V gene: TRBV4-3
J gene: TRBJ1-1
clone size: NA
D gene: TRBD1
CDR3 protein: CASSAEIGTGGSEAFF
CDR3 DNA: TGCGCCAGCAGCGCAGAAATTGGGACAGGGGGTTCTGAAGCTTTCTTT

CDR3 length: 13
V gene: TRBV7-8
J gene: TRBJ1-6
clone size: NA
D gene: NA
CDR3 protein: CASSPIGNSPLHF
CDR3 DNA: TGTGCCAGCAGCCCGATCGGGAATTCACCCCTCCACTTT

CDR3 length: 14
V gene: TRBV7-3
J gene: TRBJ2-7
clone size: NA
D gene: TRBD2
CDR3 protein: CASSSGASGGEQYF
CDR3 DNA: TGTGCCAGCAGCTCCGGGGCTAGCGGGGGCGAGCAGTACTTC

CDR3 length: 11
V gene: TRBV6-6
J gene: TRBJ1-2
clone size: NA
D gene: NA
CDR3 protein: CASNLNYGYTF
CDR3 DNA: TGTGCCAGTAACTTGAACTATGGCTACACCTTC

CDR3 length: 16
V gene: TRBV27
J gene: TRBJ2-1
clone size: few
D gene: TRBD2
CDR3 protein: CASSLWGLAPGNEQFF
CDR3 DNA: TGTGCCAGCAGTTTATGGGGACTAGCCCCAGGGAATGAGCAGTTCTTC

CDR3 length: 16
V gene: TRBV13
J gene: TRBJ2-3
clone size: NA
D gene: NA
CDR3 protein: CASSPTSRGSTDTQYF
CDR3 DNA: TGTGCCAGCAGCCCCACATCGAGGGGGAGCACAGATACGCAGTATTTT

CDR3 length: 16
V gene: TRBV5-4
J gene: TRBJ1-1
clone size: NA
D gene: TRBD1
CDR3 protein: CASSLAIGTVNTEAFF
CDR3 DNA: TGTGCCAGCAGCTTGGCCATCGGGACAGTGAACACTGAAGCTTTCTTT

CDR3 length: 16
V gene: TRBV28
J gene: TRBJ2-6
clone size: NA
D gene: NA
CDR3 protein: CASSLGEVAGANVLTF
CDR3 DNA: TGTGCCAGCAGTTTGGGGGAGGTGGCTGGGGCCAACGTCCTGACTTTC

CDR3 length: 15
V gene: TRBV15
J gene: TRBJ2-2
clone size: NA
D gene: NA
CDR3 protein: CATSREYGNTGELFF
CDR3 DNA: TGTGCCACCAGCAGAGAATACGGTAACACCGGGGAGCTGTTTTTT

CDR3 length: 12
V gene: TRBV25-1
J gene: TRBJ1-2
clone size: NA
D gene: TRBD1
CDR3 protein: CASRDREYGYTF
CDR3 DNA: TGTGCCAGCCGGGACAGGGAGTATGGCTACACCTTC

CDR3 length: 15
V gene: TRBV11-1
J gene: TRBJ2-5
clone size: once
D gene: NA
CDR3 protein: CASSLSDRGGETQYF
CDR3 DNA: TGTGCCAGCAGCTTAAGTGATAGGGGTGGAGAGACCCAGTACTTC

CDR3 length: 15
V gene: TRBV27
J gene: TRBJ1-1
clone size: NA
D gene: NA
CDR3 protein: CASSLHSGDITEAFF
CDR3 DNA: TGTGCCAGCAGTTTACATTCAGGGGATATCACTGAAGCTTTCTTT

CDR3 length: 13
V gene: TRBV6-5
J gene: TRBJ2-7
clone size: NA
D gene: TRBD1
CDR3 protein: CASTGRGRSEQYF
CDR3 DNA: TGTGCCAGCACCGGCAGGGGGCGCAGCGAGCAGTACTTC

CDR3 length: 15
V gene: TRBV11-2
J gene: TRBJ2-3
clone size: NA
D gene: TRBD2
CDR3 protein: CASSQEGLATDTQYF
CDR3 DNA: TGTGCCAGCAGCCAAGAGGGACTAGCGACAGATACGCAGTATTTT

CDR3 length: 14
V gene: TRBV27
J gene: TRBJ1-5
clone size: NA
D gene: NA
CDR3 protein: CASTVWQPNQPQHF
CDR3 DNA: TGTGCCAGCACTGTCTGGCAACCTAATCAGCCCCAGCATTTT

CDR3 length: 17
V gene: TRBV9
J gene: TRBJ2-1
clone size: NA
D gene: TRBD2
CDR3 protein: CASSLRASGGAYNEQFF
CDR3 DNA: TGTGCCAGCAGCCTCCGGGCTAGCGGGGGGGCTTACAATGAGCAGTTCTTC

CDR3 length: 15
V gene: TRBV4-2
J gene: TRBJ2-5
clone size: NA
D gene: NA
CDR3 protein: CASSQSPGEGETQYF
CDR3 DNA: TGTGCCAGCAGCCAATCCCCAGGGGAAGGGGAGACCCAGTACTTC

CDR3 length: 15
V gene: TRBV6-5
J gene: TRBJ2-1
clone size: NA
D gene: NA
CDR3 protein: CASSSGDFSYNEQFF
CDR3 DNA: TGTGCCAGCAGTTCTGGGGACTTTTCCTACAATGAGCAGTTCTTC

CDR3 length: 14
V gene: TRBV27
J gene: TRBJ2-4
clone size: NA
D gene: NA
CDR3 protein: CASSLKGAKNIQYF
CDR3 DNA: TGTGCCAGCAGTTTGAAGGGGGCCAAAAACATTCAGTACTTC

CDR3 length: 16
V gene: TRBV7-9
J gene: TRBJ2-7
clone size: NA
D gene: TRBD2
CDR3 protein: CASSLRPQSGRGEQYF
CDR3 DNA: TGTGCCAGCAGCTTACGACCCCAAAGCGGGAGAGGAGAGCAGTACTTC

CDR3 length: 15
V gene: TRBV6-4
J gene: TRBJ2-1
clone size: once
D gene: NA
CDR3 protein: CASSDGSRDYNEQFF
CDR3 DNA: TGTGCCAGCAGTGACGGTAGCCGGGACTACAATGAGCAGTTCTTC

CDR3 length: 15
V gene: TRBV18
J gene: TRBJ1-3
clone size: NA
D gene: NA
CDR3 protein: CASSSGAVSGNTIYF
CDR3 DNA: TGTGCCAGCTCGAGTGGAGCAGTCTCTGGAAACACCATATATTTT

CDR3 length: 14
V gene: TRBV6-1
J gene: TRBJ1-1
clone size: NA
D gene: TRBD1
CDR3 protein: CASSETGGNTEAFF
CDR3 DNA: TGTGCCAGCAGTGAAACAGGGGGGAACACTGAAGCTTTCTTT

CDR3 length: 11
V gene: TRBV20-1
J gene: TRBJ1-3
clone size: NA
D gene: NA
CDR3 protein: CSAPQGNTIYF
CDR3 DNA: TGCAGTGCGCCACAAGGAAACACCATATATTTT

CDR3 length: 16
V gene: TRBV6-4
J gene: TRBJ2-2
clone size: NA
D gene: TRBD2
CDR3 protein: CASSPIAGENTGELFF
CDR3 DNA: TGTGCCAGCAGCCCCATAGCGGGGGAGAACACCGGGGAGCTGTTTTTT

CDR3 length: 19
V gene: TRBV9
J gene: TRBJ1-2
clone size: NA
D gene: TRBD1
CDR3 protein: CASSVPQGPPQDDSYGYTF
CDR3 DNA: TGTGCCAGCAGCGTGCCACAGGGGCCCCCGCAAGATGATTCTTATGGCTACACCTTC

CDR3 length: 15
V gene: TRBV6-1
J gene: TRBJ1-2
clone size: NA
D gene: NA
CDR3 protein: CASSAEDGKPYGYTF
CDR3 DNA: TGTGCCAGCAGCGCGGAGGACGGCAAACCCTATGGCTACACCTTC

CDR3 length: 13
V gene: TRBV29-1
J gene: TRBJ2-3
clone size: NA
D gene: NA
CDR3 protein: CSAWGGGTDTQYF
CDR3 DNA: TGCAGCGCTTGGGGCGGGGGCACAGATACGCAGTATTTT

CDR3 length: 14
V gene: TRBV6-4
J gene: TRBJ2-7
clone size: NA
D gene: TRBD2
CDR3 protein: CASSASGSGDEQYF
CDR3 DNA: TGTGCCAGCAGCGCTAGCGGGAGCGGCGACGAGCAGTACTTC

CDR3 length: 21
V gene: TRBV21-1
J gene: TRBJ2-4
clone size: NA
D gene: NA
CDR3 protein: CASSKVPSPGQGRLAKNIQYF
CDR3 DNA: TGTGCCAGCAGCAAAGTCCCCTCTCCGGGACAGGGGAGATTAGCCAAAAACATTCAGTACTTC

CDR3 length: 16
V gene: TRBV27
J gene: TRBJ2-7
clone size: once
D gene: NA
CDR3 protein: CASSPPPGRSSYEQYF
CDR3 DNA: TGTGCCAGCAGTCCGCCCCCGGGGAGGAGCTCCTACGAGCAGTACTTC

CDR3 length: 15
V gene: TRBV28
J gene: TRBJ2-7
clone size: NA
D gene: TRBD1
CDR3 protein: CASNPHGQVSHEQYF
CDR3 DNA: TGTGCCAGCAATCCCCACGGACAGGTCTCTCACGAGCAGTACTTC

CDR3 length: 13
V gene: TRBV7-6
J gene: TRBJ1-2
clone size: once
D gene: NA
CDR3 protein: CASSLGGEDGYTF
CDR3 DNA: TGTGCCAGCAGCTTAGGGGGAGAAGATGGCTACACCTTC

CDR3 length: 16
V gene: TRBV6-1
J gene: TRBJ2-1
clone size: NA
D gene: TRBD2
CDR3 protein: CASSEWTSGGAANQFF
CDR3 DNA: TGTGCCAGCAGTGAATGGACTAGCGGGGGGGCTGCTAATCAGTTCTTC

CDR3 length: 13
V gene: TRBV7-9
J gene: TRBJ1-2
clone size: NA
D gene: NA
CDR3 protein: CASSPPQGNGYTF
CDR3 DNA: TGTGCCAGCAGCCCCCCGCAGGGGAATGGCTACACCTTC

CDR3 length: 12
V gene: TRBV13
J gene: TRBJ2-3
clone size: NA
D gene: NA
CDR3 protein: CASTGSTDTQYF
CDR3 DNA: TGTGCCAGTACCGGGAGCACAGATACGCAGTATTTT

CDR3 length: 14
V gene: TRBV5-1
J gene: TRBJ1-6
clone size: once
D gene: TRBD1
CDR3 protein: CASSLGQGGSPLHF
CDR3 DNA: TGCGCCAGCAGCTTGGGACAGGGAGGTTCACCCCTCCACTTT

CDR3 length: 14
V gene: TRBV9
J gene: TRBJ1-2
clone size: NA
D gene: TRBD1
CDR3 protein: CASSVAGGGDGYTF
CDR3 DNA: TGTGCCAGCAGCGTAGCAGGGGGCGGCGATGGCTACACCTTC

CDR3 length: 15
V gene: TRBV6-6
J gene: TRBJ1-2
clone size: NA
D gene: NA
CDR3 protein: CASSPGGARDYGYTF
CDR3 DNA: TGTGCCAGCAGTCCCGGGGGGGCGCGTGACTATGGCTACACCTTC

CDR3 length: 19
V gene: TRBV13
J gene: TRBJ2-1
clone size: NA
D gene: NA
CDR3 protein: CASSTWGDTDSSSYNEQFF
CDR3 DNA: TGTGCCAGCAGCACCTGGGGCGACACCGATTCCAGCTCCTACAATGAGCAGTTCTTC

CDR3 length: 15
V gene: TRBV29-1
J gene: TRBJ2-3
clone size: NA
D gene: NA
CDR3 protein: CSVLAVGPGADTQYF
CDR3 DNA: TGCAGCGTCCTCGCGGTGGGGCCAGGGGCGGATACGCAGTATTTT

CDR3 length: 18
V gene: TRBV4-3
J gene: TRBJ2-1
clone size: NA
D gene: TRBD2
CDR3 protein: CASSQDRELAGGPGEQFF
CDR3 DNA: TGCGCCAGCAGCCAAGATAGGGAGCTAGCGGGGGGGCCGGGAGAGCAGTTCTTC

CDR3 length: 15
V gene: TRBV15
J gene: TRBJ2-3
clone size: NA
D gene: NA
CDR3 protein: CATSSPGGRTDTQYF
CDR3 DNA: TGTGCCACCAGCAGTCCGGGGGGCCGCACAGATACGCAGTATTTT

CDR3 length: 16
V gene: TRBV19
J gene: TRBJ1-5
clone size: few
D gene: NA
CDR3 protein: CASSGGDLSAYQPQHF
CDR3 DNA: TGTGCCAGTAGTGGGGGGGATTTGTCAGCCTATCAGCCCCAGCATTTT

CDR3 length: 13
V gene: TRBV7-9
J gene: TRBJ1-2
clone size: NA
D gene: TRBD1
CDR3 protein: CASSLPDRRGYTF
CDR3 DNA: TGTGCCAGCAGCCTCCCGGACAGGCGGGGCTACACCTTC

CDR3 length: 17
V gene: TRBV4-3
J gene: TRBJ2-7
clone size: NA
D gene: TRBD2
CDR3 protein: CASSQESVAGGPYEQYF
CDR3 DNA: TGCGCCAGCAGCCAAGAGTCCGTAGCGGGGGGGCCCTACGAGCAGTACTTC

CDR3 length: 15
V gene: TRBV2
J gene: TRBJ2-7
clone size: NA
D gene: NA
CDR3 protein: CASSERGEGGYEQYF
CDR3 DNA: TGTGCCAGCAGTGAAAGGGGGGAGGGCGGGTACGAGCAGTACTTC

CDR3 length: 13
V gene: TRBV6-1
J gene: TRBJ2-7
clone size: NA
D gene: NA
CDR3 protein: CASSPTGAYEQYF
CDR3 DNA: TGTGCCAGCAGTCCCACGGGGGCCTACGAGCAGTACTTC

CDR3 length: 10
V gene: TRBV7-9
J gene: TRBJ1-2
clone size: NA
D gene: NA
CDR3 protein: CASSFRGYTF
CDR3 DNA: TGTGCCAGCAGCTTCCGGGGCTACACCTTC

CDR3 length: 17
V gene: TRBV7-2
J gene: TRBJ1-5
clone size: NA
D gene: TRBD1
CDR3 protein: CASSSSLGGDFRQPQHF
CDR3 DNA: TGTGCCAGCAGCTCTAGTTTAGGGGGCGATTTCCGTCAGCCCCAGCATTTT

CDR3 length: 17
V gene: TRBV4-2
J gene: TRBJ2-1
clone size: NA
D gene: TRBD2
CDR3 protein: CASSHPTSGASYNEQFF
CDR3 DNA: TGTGCCAGCAGCCACCCCACTAGCGGGGCCTCATACAATGAGCAGTTCTTC

CDR3 length: 14
V gene: TRBV19
J gene: TRBJ1-1
clone size: NA
D gene: NA
CDR3 protein: CASTLGGRGTEAFF
CDR3 DNA: TGTGCCAGTACCTTGGGGGGTCGGGGCACTGAAGCTTTCTTT